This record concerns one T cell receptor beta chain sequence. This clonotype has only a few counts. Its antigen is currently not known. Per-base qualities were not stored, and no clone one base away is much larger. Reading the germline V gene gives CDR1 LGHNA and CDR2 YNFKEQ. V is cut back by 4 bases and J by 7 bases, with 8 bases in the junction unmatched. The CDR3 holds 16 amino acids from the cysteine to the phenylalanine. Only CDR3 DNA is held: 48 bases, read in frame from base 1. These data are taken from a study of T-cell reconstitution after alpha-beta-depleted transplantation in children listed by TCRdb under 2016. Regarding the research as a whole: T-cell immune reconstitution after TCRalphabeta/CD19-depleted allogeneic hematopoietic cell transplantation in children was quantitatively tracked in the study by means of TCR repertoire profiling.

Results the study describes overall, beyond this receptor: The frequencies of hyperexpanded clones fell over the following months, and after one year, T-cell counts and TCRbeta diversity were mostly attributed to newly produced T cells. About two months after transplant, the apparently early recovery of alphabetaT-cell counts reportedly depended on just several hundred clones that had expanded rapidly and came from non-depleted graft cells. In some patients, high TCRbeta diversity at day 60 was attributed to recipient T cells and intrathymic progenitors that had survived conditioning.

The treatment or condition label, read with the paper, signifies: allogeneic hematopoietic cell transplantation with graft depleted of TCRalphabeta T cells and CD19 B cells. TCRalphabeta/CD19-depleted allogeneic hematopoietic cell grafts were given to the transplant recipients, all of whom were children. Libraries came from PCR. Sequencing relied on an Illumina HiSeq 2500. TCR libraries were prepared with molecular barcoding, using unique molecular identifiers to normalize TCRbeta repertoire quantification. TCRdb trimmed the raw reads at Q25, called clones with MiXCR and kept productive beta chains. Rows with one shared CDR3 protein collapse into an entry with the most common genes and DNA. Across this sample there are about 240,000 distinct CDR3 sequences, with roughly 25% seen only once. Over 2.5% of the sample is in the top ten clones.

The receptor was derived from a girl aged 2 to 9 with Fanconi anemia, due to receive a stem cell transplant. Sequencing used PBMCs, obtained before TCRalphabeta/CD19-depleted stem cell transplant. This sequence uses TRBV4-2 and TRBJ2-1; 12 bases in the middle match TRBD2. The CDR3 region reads CASSLSRTSGNNEQFF. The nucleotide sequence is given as TGTGCCAGCAGCCTATCCCGGACTAGCGGGAATAATGAGCAGTTCTTC.